This T cell receptor (beta chain) was obtained from a study of CD8 T cells in Susac syndrome. After extraction with the RNeasy kit, about 0.5 to 1 ug of the RNA was reverse transcribed using random hexamers. TCRdb independently ran MiXCR on the immunoSEQ multiplex PCR reads; one entry per CDR3 protein. Of 200,000 to 250,000 distinct CDR3 sequences listed, 80% to 95% are singletons. Germline V gives CDR1 SGHDT, CDR2 YYEEEE. The CDR3 spans 15 residues. The germline V and J ends were trimmed by 9 bases and 0 bases, with 16 bases remaining between them. Sequencing was carried out using CD8+ T cells from PBMCs. The TCR originated in a human donor with multiple sclerosis. The chain links TRBV5-6 to TRBJ2-1; D is possibly TRBD1 or TRBD2 (7 bases each). CDR3 DNA sequence: TGTGCCACCCAAGGGGGGGACAGCTCCTACAATGAGCAGTTCTTC. It encodes CATQGGDSSYNEQFF.